The sequence of this T cell receptor (beta chain) was determined in a study of cytomegalovirus exposure and HLA in healthy donors. Vbeta (60) and Jbeta (13) primers were used in the PCR. Data came from immunoSEQ multiplex PCR; TCRdb stores just in-frame clones and leaves some out. The profile shows about 110,000 clones, roughly 73% of them singletons. The CDR3 length is 12 residues. Germline CDR1 reads MDHEN; CDR2 reads SYDVKM. This TCR derives from a man in his forties in good health and CMV-seronegative. The sequenced material came from PBMCs. The rearrangement links TRBV28 to TRBJ2-5; the match to TRBD2 covers 8 bases. The end of the DNA aligns better with TRBJ2-7, so the J call may be wrong. CDR3: CASVAGSYEQYF. The CDR3 DNA is TGTGCCTCCGTAGCGGGGTCCTACGAGCAGTACTTC.